Shown below are 32 T cell receptor beta chains from a single sample sequenced in a study of pediatric ulcerative colitis. Sequencing used immunoSEQ multiplex PCR; TCRdb keeps in-frame clones, though not all of them. The data show roughly 64,000 clones, about 86% seen once. Sequencing was carried out using blood. The source is a boy aged 5-17 years with severe ulcerative colitis.

This chain uses TRBV11-2 with TRBJ2-4, with 7 bases fitting TRBD2. Losses at the gene ends were 0 bases for V and 8 bases for J; bases not matched to a gene: 4. The germline V gene has CDR1 SGHAT and CDR2 FQNNGV. The CDR3 contains 14 residues. CDR3 nucleotide sequence: TGTGCCAGCAGCTTAGAGGCAGGGAGGGACATTCAGTACTTC. It specifies CASSLEAGRDIQYF.

The rearrangement links TRBV6-4 to TRBJ2-3; D tentatively fits TRBD1 or TRBD2 (5 bases each). The V and J ends lost 5 bases and 0 bases respectively, with 12 bases between them. CDR1 MRHNA and CDR2 SNTAGT come from the germline V gene. The CDR3 contains 15 residues. The CDR3 here is CASSQGGGSTDTQYF. CDR3 nucleotide sequence: TGTGCCAGCAGTCAGGGCGGCGGGAGCACAGATACGCAGTATTTT.

The chain is built from TRBV5-4 and TRBJ1-2; TRBD1 agrees at 9 bases. CDR1 is SGHNT, CDR2 YYREEE, per germline (reference sequence). V lost 2 bases and J lost 7; bases outside the gene matches: 9. The CDR3 runs to 15 residues. CDR3 nucleotide sequence: TGTGCCAGCAGCTTCCCGGGACAGGGATATAGTGGCTACACCTTC. Translated: CASSFPGQGYSGYTF.

The table lists this clone with a count of one. The gene calls are TRBV28 and TRBJ2-1; possibly TRBD1 for D (5 bases). V was cut by 2 bases and J by 5 bases, with 10 bases left in between. Germline V gives CDR1 MDHEN, CDR2 SYDVKM. The CDR3 contains 14 residues. Written as DNA, the CDR3 is TGTGCCAGCAGTTTAATAGGGGCTGACAATGAGCAGTTCTTC. Protein sequence: CASSLIGADNEQFF. The full variable domain, completed using reference TRBV28 and TRBJ2-1, is DVKVTQSSRYLVKRTGEKVFLECVQDMDHENMFWYRQDPGLGLRLIYFSYDVKMKEKGDIPEGYSVSREKKERFSLILESASTNQTSMYLCASSLIGADNEQFFGPGTRLTVL.

This chain connects TRBV6-7 to TRBJ1-5; 7 positions match TRBD1. TRBV6-7 is identified as an open reading frame with a role that is uncertain. With V trimmed by 2 bases and J by 4 bases, 5 bases remained unmatched. The CDR3 covers 15 residues. The CDR3 protein is CASSYRQGENQPQHF. The CDR3 nucleotides read TGTGCCAGCAGTTACCGGCAGGGGGAGAATCAGCCCCAGCATTTT.

The genes are TRBV19 and TRBJ2-7; 8 nucleotides align to TRBD1. The CDR3 has 14 residues. Germline values: CDR1 LNHDA, CDR2 SQIVND (reference sequence). Unmatched junction bases numbered 4, after V lost 3 bases and J lost 3 bases. Written as DNA, the CDR3 is TGTGCCAGTAGTATGGGGACAGGAGTCTACGAGCAGTACTTC. Protein sequence: CASSMGTGVYEQYF.

The chain couples TRBV10-3 to TRBJ2-1, with D possibly TRBD1 on 6 matching bases. This CDR3 has 13 amino acids. Trimming stripped 3 bases from V and 6 bases from J, with 9 bases between. Germline CDR1 ENHRY, CDR2 SYGVKD. The CDR3 nucleotides are TGTGCCATCAGTGACAGGGGCGGCAATGAGCAGTTCTTC. Translation: CAISDRGGNEQFF.

This clone was detected only a few times. This chain links TRBV7-2 with TRBJ1-2, with no clear D. V lost 3 bases, J lost 4 bases, and 12 bases lay in between. This CDR3 is 14 amino acids long. Germline CDR1 is SGHTA and CDR2 is FQGNSA. CDR3 DNA sequence: TGTGCCAGCAGCTTCGACACGGGATCCTATGGCTACACCTTC. It translates to CASSFDTGSYGYTF.

The V gene is TRBV27, the J gene TRBJ2-7; TRBD1 might be the D (6 bases). The CDR3 sequence is 14 residues long. Trimming took off 2 bases at V and 5 bases at J, with 13 bases between the two ends. CDR1 is MNHEY and CDR2 is SMNVEV in the germline V gene (reference sequence). As DNA, the CDR3 is TGTGCCAGCAGTTTAGCCCCATGGGGGCACGAGCAGTACTTC. Its translation is CASSLAPWGHEQYF.

The CDR3 loop is CATSGHGTEIRDTQYF. CDR3 nucleotide sequence: TGTGCCACCAGCGGTCATGGGACAGAGATTCGAGATACGCAGTATTTT. The chain links TRBV15 to TRBJ2-3, with TRBD1 matching 7 bases. The CDR3 runs 16 residues. Germline assignment: CDR1 LNHNV and CDR2 YYDKDF (reference sequence). The trim removed 5 bases at V and 5 bases at J, leaving 13 bases unmatched.

In this sample, this clone turned up once. This chain links TRBV19 with TRBJ2-7; possibly TRBD1 for D (6 bases). CDR1 is LNHDA, CDR2 SQIVND, per germline (reference sequence). V was pared by 3 bases and J by 3 bases, with 15 bases between. The CDR3 has 15 residues. CDR3 region: CASSIYWGQSYEQYF. The CDR3 nucleotides are TGTGCCAGTAGTATCTACTGGGGGCAAAGCTACGAGCAGTACTTC. Using reference TRBV19 and TRBJ2-7 for the parts outside the CDR3, the full variable domain is DGGITQSPKYLFRKEGQNVTLSCEQNLNHDAMYWYRQDPGQGLRLIYYSQIVNDFQKGDIAEGYSVSREKKESFPLTVTSAQKNPTAFYLCASSIYWGQSYEQYFGPGTRLTVT.

The chain combines TRBV18 with TRBJ2-5; no reliable D call. The CDR3 is 13 residues long. Germline lookup yields CDR1 KGHSH and CDR2 LQKENI. The DNA of the CDR3 is TGTGACCCGCGGTTCGGGCCCCAAGAGACCCAGTACTTC. This encodes CDPRFGPQETQYF.

The chain carries TRBV19 and TRBJ1-2; 7 bases align to TRBD1. Germline V gene lookup returns CDR1 LNHDA and CDR2 SQIVND (reference sequence). The CDR3 sequence is 16 residues long. With 2 bases clipped from V and 1 base from J, the junction kept 7 bases outside the gene matches. Here the CDR3 DNA reads TGTGCCAGTAGTATACTGGGGGGACAGATTAACTATGGCTACACCTTC. Protein: CASSILGGQINYGYTF.

The gene calls are TRBV4-1 and TRBJ2-7; TRBD2 aligns across 7 bases. Germline-derived CDR1 and CDR2 are MGHRA and YSYEKL. The CDR3 contains 15 residues. V lost 1 base, J lost 0 bases, and 3 bases stayed unmatched. The CDR3 region has the DNA TGCGCCAGCAGCCAAGCACGGACTAGCTCCTACGAGCAGTACTTC. Its protein product is CASSQARTSSYEQYF.

The chain has TRBV7-9 and TRBJ2-7; D not resolved. CDR1 is SEHNR, CDR2 FQNEAQ, per germline (reference sequence). Trimming removed 1 base from V and 0 bases from J, with 4 bases in between. This CDR3 region has 13 residues. Here the CDR3 DNA reads TGTGCCAGCAGCTTAGGGGCCTCCTACGAGCAGTACTTC. It translates to CASSLGASYEQYF. The full variable domain, rest sourced from reference TRBV7-9 and TRBJ2-7, is DTGVSQNPRHKITKRGQNVTFRCDPISEHNRLYWYRQTLGQGPEFLTYFQNEAQLEKSRLLSDRFSAERPKGSFSTLEIQRTEQGDSAMYLCASSLGASYEQYFGPGTRLTVT.

The rearrangement joins TRBV10-3 to TRBJ2-1; 7 positions match TRBD2. CDR1 is ENHRY and CDR2 is SYGVKD in the germline V gene. The CDR3 totals 14 residues. J gave up 9 bases and V 2 bases, and 7 bases lay outside the gene matches. CDR3 sequence: CAISEGLGISEQFF. The CDR3 nucleotides are TGTGCCATCAGTGAGGGACTAGGAATCAGTGAGCAGTTCTTC.

This rearrangement joins TRBV7-9 to TRBJ2-7; 9 bases fit TRBD1. Germline V gene sequence: CDR1 SEHNR, CDR2 FQNEAQ (reference sequence). Trimming took 5 bases from V and 6 from J; bases not matched to a gene: 14. The CDR3 consists of 16 residues. In DNA form, the CDR3 reads TGTGCCAGCAGCGGAGGACAGGGGCCCCGTTCCCGCGAGCAGTACTTC. Protein product: CASSGGQGPRSREQYF.

CDR3 amino acids: CASSIVGRGPYNEQFF. CDR3 coding DNA: TGTGCCAGTAGTATAGTGGGCAGGGGGCCGTACAATGAGCAGTTCTTC. V gene TRBV19 combines with J gene TRBJ2-1; 8 bases fit TRBD1. Germline-derived CDR1 and CDR2 are LNHDA and SQIVND (reference sequence). The CDR3 runs to 16 residues. After removal of 1 base from V and 4 bases from J, the junction contained 6 bases not matched to a gene.

The chain's CDR3 is CASSLDSPYEQYF. The CDR3 DNA sequence: TGTGCCAGCAGCTTGGACTCCCCTTACGAGCAGTACTTC. The chain combines TRBV11-2 with TRBJ2-7; possible D gene TRBD2, 5 bases. CDR1 and CDR2 (germline): SGHAT, FQNNGV. The CDR3 is made up of 13 amino acids. The ends were cut back, 3 bases at V and 4 bases at J, with 10 bases in the middle.

This clone is a singleton in its sample. The chain recombines TRBV6-1 with TRBJ1-1; a possible D gene is TRBD1 (5 bases). Trimming removed 6 bases from V and 4 bases from J, with 18 bases in between. The length of the CDR3 is 15 residues. Germline CDR1 MNHNS, CDR2 SASEGT. CDR3 coding DNA: TGTGCCAGCAGCGCCCTACAGGACGGTCTCACTGAAGCTTTCTTT. The encoded protein is CASSALQDGLTEAFF.

V gene TRBV9 combines with J gene TRBJ2-1, with D tentatively TRBD1 or TRBD2 (5 bases each). The germline V gene encodes CDR1 SGDLS and CDR2 YYNGEE. Trimming removed 0 bases at V and 6 bases at J, with 10 bases between. The CDR3 is 14 residues long. The DNA of the CDR3 is TGTGCCAGCAGCGTAGCCTCTGGGGGCAATGAGCAGTTCTTC. Residues: CASSVASGGNEQFF.

This rearrangement joins TRBV6-6 to TRBJ2-7, with 7 bases that match TRBD1. The CDR3 has 15 amino acids. Germline V CDR1 and CDR2: MNHNY, SVGAGI (reference sequence). The ends lost 0 bases at V and 2 bases at J; junction bases unmatched: 4. The CDR3 DNA reads TGTGCCAGCAGTTACTCGACAGGGAAAGCCTACGAGCAGTACTTC. Translating it yields CASSYSTGKAYEQYF.

The J gene is TRBJ2-7, the V gene TRBV27; D uncertain. Between the trimmed V and J ends, which lost 0 bases and 1 base, there was a span of 10 bases. CDR1 and CDR2 from the germline V gene are MNHEY and SMNVEV (reference sequence). This CDR3 region has 15 residues. CDR3 nucleotides: TGTGCCAGCAGTTTATCGGGTACGATATCCTACGAGCAGTACTTC. This codes for CASSLSGTISYEQYF.

The rearrangement uses TRBV25-1 and TRBJ2-5; perhaps TRBD1 as D (6 bases). CDR3 length equals 15 residues. Germline V gives CDR1 MGHDK, CDR2 SYGVNS. The V gene lost 8 bases and the J gene lost 5 bases, with 21 bases spanning the gap. The CDR3, as DNA: TGTGCCAGCGACCGTGGTACAGGGTTTGAGGAGACCCAGTACTTC. This sequence encodes CASDRGTGFEETQYF.

The table lists this clone with a few counts. This sequence joins TRBV30 and TRBJ1-1; 9 bases agree with TRBD1. Germline CDR1 and CDR2: GTSNPN and SVGIG (reference sequence). Unmatched junction bases numbered 2, after V lost 5 bases and J lost 4 bases. The CDR3 extends over 12 amino acids. The CDR3 DNA follows: TGTGCCTGGGCGACAGGGGGCACTGAAGCTTTCTTT. The encoded protein is CAWATGGTEAFF.

The genes are TRBV5-4 and TRBJ2-7; D perhaps matches TRBD2 (7 bases). Trimming pared 3 bases from V and 7 bases from J, leaving 11 bases between. CDR3 length: 12 amino acids. The germline CDR1 and CDR2 sequences are SGHNT and YYREEE (reference sequence). CDR3 in amino acids: CASSYRGGEQYF. DNA of the CDR3: TGTGCCAGCAGCTATAGGGGGGGAGAGCAGTACTTC.

The gene calls are TRBV18 and TRBJ1-4, with 9 nucleotides matching TRBD1. Germline V gene sequence: CDR1 KGHSH, CDR2 LQKENI. The CDR3 has 16 amino acids. Trimming at V came to 3 bases and at J to 5 bases, leaving 7 bases not matched to a gene. CDR3 nucleotide sequence: TGTGCCAGCTCACCGGTCACCGGACAGGGGAATGAAAAACTGTTTTTT. This codes for CASSPVTGQGNEKLFF.

The chain has TRBV5-4 and TRBJ2-3, with TRBD2 matching over 7 bases. The CDR3 spans 14 residues. V was pared by 1 base and J by 5 bases, with 4 bases of the junction left unmatched. CDR1 and CDR2 (germline): SGHNT, YYREEE (reference sequence). The CDR3 nucleotides are TGTGCCAGCAGCTTGAAGCGGGGAGGAGATACGCAGTATTTT. This codes for CASSLKRGGDTQYF. The whole variable domain, remainder taken from reference TRBV5-4 and TRBJ2-3, is ETGVTQSPTHLIKTRGQQVTLRCSSQSGHNTVSWYQQALGQGPQFIFQYYREEENGRGNFPPRFSGLQFPNYSSELNVNALELDDSALYLCASSLKRGGDTQYFGPGTRLTVL.

The V call is TRBV7-8, the J call TRBJ1-5; maybe TRBD1 (6 bases). V was pared by 5 bases and J by 5 bases, with 16 bases between. Germline CDR1 and CDR2: SGHVS and FQNEAQ. CDR3 length: 15 residues. The CDR3 DNA is TGTGCCAGCAGCCCCCGGACAGCCGGTTATCAGCCCCAGCATTTT. Translated, it gives CASSPRTAGYQPQHF.

This clone came up once. V usage is TRBV6-5 and J usage is TRBJ1-2; D remains unclear. The CDR3 has 12 residues. V shed 4 bases and J shed 3 bases, with 6 bases lying between them. Germline V gives CDR1 MNHEY, CDR2 SVGAGI. The CDR3 sequence: CASSSIDYGYTF. The CDR3 DNA reads as TGTGCCAGCAGTTCGATAGACTATGGCTACACCTTC.

The CDR3 sequence is CASSLDRNRGPRTWAEQYF. As DNA, the CDR3 is TGTGCCAGCAGCTTAGATCGGAACAGGGGGCCGAGAACGTGGGCCGAGCAGTACTTC. The V call is TRBV11-2, the J call TRBJ2-7, with 9 nucleotides matching TRBD1. Trimming cost V 0 bases and J 6 bases; bases outside gene matches: 18. Germline lookup yields CDR1 SGHAT and CDR2 FQNNGV. The CDR3 has 19 residues. Looking up the rest from reference TRBV11-2 and TRBJ2-7 gives the full variable domain: EAGVAQSPRYKIIEKRQSVAFWCNPISGHATLYWYQQILGQGPKLLIQFQNNGVVDDSQLPKDRFSAERLKGVDSTLKIQPAKLEDSAVYLCASSLDRNRGPRTWAEQYFGPGTRLTVT.

The chain has TRBV6-5 and TRBJ2-7, with TRBD2 matching over 9 bases. Germline CDR1 MNHEY, CDR2 SVGAGI. The CDR3 length is 12 residues. Germline trimming cut 5 bases from V and 6 bases from J; bases unmatched to any gene: 2. CDR3 protein: CASSMRGGEQYF. CDR3 bases: TGTGCCAGCAGTATGCGGGGGGGCGAGCAGTACTTC.